The 7 T cell receptor beta chains below were found in one sample sequenced in a study of shared clonotypes between healthy human individuals. Sequencing was performed with immunoSEQ multiplex PCR; in TCRdb, only in-frame clones are kept and a portion is missing. The data show some 2.4 million clones, with more than 85% seen just once and approximately 0.36% held by the top ten. The material sequenced was naive CD4+ T cells from PBMCs. Subset in this sample: CD45RA+ positively selected. The receptors shown here come from a man aged 18 to 30 in good health. Some clones in this sample may be carry-over from other donors' samples.

This rearrangement joins TRBV9 to TRBJ1-4, with 7 nucleotides matching TRBD1. CDR3 size: 14 residues. Per the germline V gene, CDR1 is SGDLS and CDR2 is YYNGEE. V trimming: 5 bases; J trimming: 6 bases; junction bases outside the gene matches: 7. The CDR3 region has the DNA TGTGCCAGCAGTAGGGACAGAAAGCATGAAAAACTGTTTTTT. Its protein is CASSRDRKHEKLFF. Full variable domain (rest looked up from reference TRBV9 and TRBJ1-4): DSGVTQTPKHLITATGQRVTLRCSPRSGDLSVYWYQQSLDQGLQFLIQYYNGEERAKGNILERFSAQQFPDLHSELNLSSLELGDSALYFCASSRDRKHEKLFFGSGTQLSVL.

The chain links TRBV5-1 to TRBJ2-3, with D possibly matching TRBD2 (6 bases). Germline V CDR1 and CDR2: SGHRS, YFSETQ. This CDR3 is 17 amino acids long. The V end was cut by 2 bases, the J end by 0 bases, with 16 bases between. The DNA of the CDR3 is TGCGCCAGCAGCTTCTTTAGCGGAGGAGCTAGCACAGATACGCAGTATTTT. Its protein is CASSFFSGGASTDTQYF.

J is TRBJ2-2 and V is TRBV5-1; 7 bases are a match to TRBD2. CDR1 and CDR2 (germline): SGHRS, YFSETQ. Unmatched junction bases numbered 5, after V lost 2 bases and J lost 7 bases. The length of the CDR3 is 14 residues. The chain's CDR3 is CASSLAGKIGELFF. For the CDR3, the DNA is TGCGCCAGCAGCTTAGCGGGAAAGATCGGGGAGCTGTTTTTT.

A few counts support this clone. The chain uses TRBV5-1 and TRBJ1-5, with 7 bases fitting TRBD1. Losses at the gene ends were 3 bases for V and 6 bases for J; bases not matched to a gene: 6. The CDR3 totals 14 residues. The germline gives CDR1 SGHRS, CDR2 YFSETQ. CDR3 coding DNA: TGCGCCAGCAGCTCAGGGGGTTCGGGTCAGCCCCAGCATTTT. Translating gives CASSSGGSGQPQHF.

A single count supports this clone. Other DNA sequences of this sample code for an identical CDR3. The CDR3 loop is CASSRDRGNTGELFF. DNA of the CDR3: TGCGCCAGCAGCAGGGACAGGGGGAACACCGGGGAGCTGTTTTTT. The chain employs TRBV5-1 and TRBJ2-2; 10 bases map to TRBD1. This CDR3 is built from 15 residues. Germline V lookup: CDR1 SGHRS, CDR2 YFSETQ. Losses at the gene ends were 4 bases for V and 1 base for J; bases not matched to a gene: 1.

The rearrangement joins TRBV5-1 to TRBJ1-1; D gene unclear. The length of the CDR3 is 14 residues. The germline V and J ends were trimmed by 2 bases and 6 bases, with 14 bases remaining between them. Germline assignment: CDR1 SGHRS and CDR2 YFSETQ. The CDR3 is CASSFIGEIAEAFF. As DNA, the CDR3 is TGCGCCAGCAGCTTCATAGGCGAAATTGCTGAAGCTTTCTTT.

The rearrangement uses TRBV7-8 and TRBJ1-5; 7 positions match TRBD1. The V gene's germline CDR1 is SGHVS and CDR2 FQNEAQ. Trimming took 4 bases from V and 3 from J; bases not matched to a gene: 9. The CDR3 has 16 residues. The CDR3 protein is CASSYISDRANQPQHF. The CDR3 DNA follows: TGTGCCAGCAGCTACATATCTGACAGGGCCAATCAGCCCCAGCATTTT.